These T cell receptor beta chains were read from a single sample in a study of T cell responses to AZD1222 COVID-19 vaccine. Generated by immunoSEQ multiplex PCR, the TCRdb table keeps only in-frame clones and is missing some. The sample has 150,000 to 200,000 clones; about 92% are singletons. The input for sequencing was peripheral blood, taken on day 0 of MenACWY control vaccination. The receptors originated from an adult in good health. CDR3s include the opening cysteine and the closing phenylalanine or tryptophan. D genes are given only for firm matches. The size of a clone is reported for some rows only, either as once, few or many, or as a class for expanded clones.

J gene	clone size	D gene	V gene	CDR3 protein	CDR3 DNA
TRBJ1-2	-	-	TRBV14	CASSRVGNLELGYTF	TGTGCCAGCAGCCGAGTCGGCAACCTGGAGCTCGGCTACACCTTC
TRBJ2-1	-	-	TRBV12-3/TRBV12-4	CASSYRRPSEQFF	TGTGCCAGCAGTTATAGGAGACCGTCTGAGCAGTTCTTC
TRBJ2-7	-	TRBD2	TRBV4-3	CASSQGGLAGGRSYEQYF	TGCGCCAGCAGCCAAGGGGGACTAGCGGGAGGCCGTTCCTACGAGCAGTACTTC
TRBJ2-3	once	-	TRBV5-5	CASSSYRVTTDTQYF	TGTGCCAGCAGCTCGTACAGGGTTACCACAGATACGCAGTATTTT
TRBJ1-2	once	-	TRBV27	CASRTGDIGYTF	TGTGCCAGCAGGACGGGAGACATTGGCTACACCTTC
TRBJ1-1	-	TRBD1	TRBV27	CASSPGTGGINTEAFF	TGTGCCAGCAGTCCCGGGACAGGGGGCATTAACACTGAAGCTTTCTTT
TRBJ2-2	-	-	TRBV9	CASSVTSGYTGELFF	TGTGCCAGCAGCGTAACGAGCGGGTACACCGGGGAGCTGTTTTTT
TRBJ1-1	-	-	TRBV18	CASSPRRAPGNTEAFF	TGTGCCAGCTCACCACGCCGAGCTCCGGGGAACACTGAAGCTTTCTTT
TRBJ1-2	few	-	TRBV6-5	CASRTDGDDGYTF	TGTGCCAGCAGAACGGACGGAGATGATGGCTACACCTTC
TRBJ1-1	-	TRBD1	TRBV19	CASSIQGKVEAFF	TGTGCCAGTAGCATACAGGGGAAGGTTGAAGCTTTCTTT
TRBJ1-2	-	-	TRBV24-1	CATSKSDPDGYTF	TGTGCCACCTCGAAGTCCGACCCTGATGGCTACACCTTC
TRBJ1-5	-	-	TRBV10-3	CAISDGTRSANQPQHF	TGTGCCATCAGTGACGGGACGAGGTCAGCGAATCAGCCCCAGCATTTT
TRBJ2-1	-	TRBD1	TRBV7-9	CASSPRGSSYNEQFF	TGTGCCAGCAGCCCCAGGGGGAGCTCCTACAATGAGCAGTTCTTC
TRBJ2-7	-	TRBD1	TRBV5-1	CATSLGTGKGGYEQYF	TGCGCCACCTCCTTAGGGACAGGGAAAGGAGGGTACGAGCAGTACTTC
TRBJ1-1	-	TRBD1	TRBV25-1	CASKHRGTEAFF	TGTGCCAGCAAACACAGGGGCACTGAAGCTTTCTTT
TRBJ2-1	-	TRBD2	TRBV19	CASSIQGLAAFNEQFF	TGTGCCAGTAGTATCCAGGGACTAGCGGCGTTCAATGAGCAGTTCTTC
TRBJ2-5	-	-	TRBV6-2/TRBV6-3	CASSSPFGTQYF	TGTGCCAGCAGTTCCCCCTTCGGGACCCAGTACTTC
TRBJ2-3	once	-	TRBV7-9	CASSLAAVRAYTDTQYF	TGTGCCAGCAGCTTAGCCGCCGTACGGGCCTACACAGATACGCAGTATTTT
TRBJ1-1	-	-	TRBV12-3/TRBV12-4	CASLRNTEAFF	TGTGCCAGTCTGAGGAACACTGAAGCTTTCTTT
TRBJ2-1	once	TRBD1	TRBV29-1	CSTRTGDYNEQFF	TGCAGCACTAGGACAGGGGACTACAATGAGCAGTTCTTC
TRBJ2-1	-	TRBD1	TRBV6-5	CASWTGIDEQFF	TGTGCCAGCTGGACAGGGATCGATGAGCAGTTCTTC
TRBJ2-1	once	TRBD2	TRBV9	CASSVLGSGYNEQFF	TGTGCCAGCAGCGTCTTGGGTAGCGGGTACAATGAGCAGTTCTTC
TRBJ1-5	-	-	TRBV24-1	CATSGPVSNQPQHF	TGTGCCACCAGTGGCCCCGTTAGCAATCAGCCCCAGCATTTT
TRBJ1-2	-	TRBD1	TRBV3-1/TRBV3-2	CASSPGEGARRWQGYTF	TGTGCCAGCAGCCCCGGGGAGGGGGCGAGGAGGTGGCAAGGCTACACCTTC
TRBJ2-6	-	-	TRBV18	CASSPSLSGANVLTF	TGTGCCAGCTCACCCTCTCTCTCTGGGGCCAACGTCCTGACTTTC
TRBJ2-1	-	TRBD2	TRBV29-1	CSVEFPGGPAYNEQFF	TGCAGCGTTGAATTTCCGGGAGGGCCCGCCTACAATGAGCAGTTCTTC
TRBJ1-1	-	TRBD1	TRBV28	CASTSPRTGGMNTEAFF	TGTGCCAGCACCTCCCCCCGGACAGGGGGCATGAACACTGAAGCTTTCTTT
TRBJ2-7	-	TRBD2	TRBV18	CASSGGAGPLEQYF	TGTGCCAGCTCCGGGGGGGCAGGACCCCTGGAGCAGTACTTC
TRBJ2-1	-	-	TRBV7-9	CASSRPDGFIDEQFF	TGTGCCAGCAGCCGTCCGGACGGGTTTATCGATGAGCAGTTCTTC
TRBJ2-3	-	TRBD2	TRBV27	CASSFFGSGLNTDTQYF	TGTGCCAGCAGTTTCTTCGGTAGCGGGTTGAACACAGATACGCAGTATTTT
TRBJ2-5	-	-	TRBV5-1	CASSLVGQETQYF	TGCGCCAGCAGCTTGGTGGGCCAAGAGACCCAGTACTTC
TRBJ2-7	-	TRBD2	TRBV27	CASSPRASGSNEQYF	TGTGCCAGCAGTCCTCGGGCTAGCGGGAGTAACGAGCAGTACTTC
TRBJ1-2	few	-	TRBV2	CASSADSAGYTF	TGTGCCAGCAGTGCGGACTCGGCTGGCTACACCTTC
TRBJ2-1	-	TRBD2	TRBV7-9	CASSSLGLAGYEQFF	TGTGCCAGCAGCTCCCTGGGACTAGCGGGCTACGAGCAGTTCTTC
TRBJ2-5	-	TRBD2	TRBV7-2	CASSRTSGKQETQYF	TGTGCCAGCAGCCGGACTAGCGGAAAGCAAGAGACCCAGTACTTC
TRBJ2-1	-	TRBD2	TRBV24-1	CATSDPGTSEYNEQFF	TGTGCCACCAGTGATCCCGGGACTAGCGAATACAATGAGCAGTTCTTC
TRBJ2-5	-	TRBD2	TRBV27	CASSYGLAGASQETQYF	TGTGCCAGCAGTTACGGACTAGCGGGAGCCTCCCAAGAGACCCAGTACTTC
TRBJ2-3	-	TRBD2	TRBV6-5	CASSRLAGSTDTQYF	TGTGCCAGCAGCCGACTAGCGGGGTCCACAGATACGCAGTATTTT
TRBJ2-1	-	-	TRBV9	CASSVVTGAHNEQFF	TGTGCCAGCAGCGTAGTTACGGGGGCGCACAATGAGCAGTTCTTC